This TCR beta chain was found in a study of cytomegalovirus exposure and HLA in healthy donors (TCRdb year 2017). Describing the broader study: An earlier analysis of roughly 610 of the donors reported about 280 Gb of sequence data and 95 million to 140 million unique TCR beta sequences obtained from some 200 million T cells. The study combined high-throughput TCR immunosequencing, statistical association of individual TCRs with disease status, and machine learning to predict cytomegalovirus infection status. Among some 400 genotyped donors of the cohort, an average of approximately 240,000 unique TCR beta nucleotide sequences were sequenced per donor, 15% to 20% of them non-productive. Along with the roughly 700-subject first cohort, a separate validation cohort of over a hundred different subjects was used. The number of donors typed differed by locus, with roughly 629-640 for A, B, C, DRB1 and DQB1, roughly 520 for DQA1, over 600 for DPA1, and some 440 for DPB1. A later genetic analysis took genome-wide SNP genotypes for about 65% of the 666 donors and used that subset as a discovery cohort. HLA typing covered class I and class II loci at four-digit resolution. The study aimed to test whether signatures of past pathogen exposure could be identified by cataloging public T cell receptors. Rather than drawing on any new phenotypic data, the later analysis identified candidate immune exposures from TCR beta sequences and the way those sequences occurred across donors. Every discovery cohort repertoire had been produced on one sequencing platform. A later analysis re-examined previously published TCR beta repertoires from several hundred donors and added high-resolution HLA genotyping to investigate patterns of TCR occurrence. Donor age, sex, ethnicity and CMV serostatus were compiled together with the repertoire data. About five DR-DQ haplotypes were handled as single units for association and clustering, since linkage in the cohort was strong. The T cell repertoires of under 750 subjects were profiled by immunosequencing and related to cytomegalovirus serostatus. In an earlier analysis of 500 to 650 of the donors, high-throughput TCR beta sequencing was used to judge whether each TCR beta V gene segment behaved as functional or pseudogenic. Of the roughly 400 genotyped donors, 65% to 90% fell in the genetic ancestry cluster associated with self-reported Caucasian donors. About 280 gigabases of sequencing data and tens of millions of unique TCR sequences were included in an early release covering several hundred HLA-typed donors.

The method was the immunoSEQ multiplex PCR assay. The multiplex PCR relied on a mix of 60 forward primers for TCR Vbeta segments and 13 reverse primers for TCR Jbeta segments. A multiplex PCR assay on genomic DNA amplified the CDR3 region of rearranged TCR beta genes. The Illumina HiSeq System was used to sequence the amplified TCR beta libraries as 87-base-pair reads. The authors processed their data as follows. In a later analysis, tens of millions of unique TCR beta chains were counted across the approximately 670 repertoires, and roughly 11 million of these chains were shared by at least two donors. Raw reads were error-corrected and collapsed into unique sequences with a nearest-neighbor algorithm that merged closely related sequences to remove PCR and sequencing errors. To assign V, D and J gene segments, CDR3 sequences were aligned to IMGT reference sequences. For a sequence to be retained, at least a six-nucleotide match to both a V gene segment and a J gene segment was required. A rearrangement counted as productive if the CDR3 had no stop codons and remained in frame with V and J, and every other rearrangement counted as non-productive. CDR3 was defined by IMGT convention, running from the second conserved V-encoded cysteine to the conserved J-encoded phenylalanine. The earlier analysis of around 640 of the donors excluded sequences that lacked an unambiguous match to a single V gene segment. In an earlier analysis of several hundred of the donors, V segments were called functional above 56.7% productive rearrangements and were called segregating when the between-donor standard deviation exceeded 5%. A statistical classification framework was built to diagnose cytomegalovirus status from the catalog of TCR beta chain sequences. In a later analysis, TCR nucleotide sequences were compared against IMGT/GENE-DB human TR gene sequences so that V and J genes could be assigned. Using the TCRdist pipeline, a later analysis assigned CDR3 sequences along with most-parsimonious VDJ recombination scenarios. In a later analysis, every TCR beta chain was defined by the combination of its CDR3 amino acid sequence and its V-gene family, and reads without a unique V-gene family were dropped. A later analysis removed several hundred highly shared, low-generation-probability nucleotide sequences to deal with suspected cross-contamination and a sequencing artifact. In a later analysis, a clonal expansion index was calculated for each public chain from normalized within-repertoire ranks of inferred template counts. In a later analysis, generation probabilities were computed with a VDJ recombination model fitted to out-of-frame rearrangements, and the resulting probabilities were checked against IGoR. A later analysis scored TCR-TCR, TCR-HLA and TCR-CMV co-occurrence with hypergeometric tests, applying a repertoire-size bias correction to TCR pairs. False discovery rates were estimated in a later analysis by permuting HLA or CMV assignments 20 times. A later analysis grouped co-occurring TCRs with DBSCAN, adding TCRdist sequence similarity when clustering within HLA-allele-positive subsets. Repertoires with fewer than 30,000 or more than 120,000 public chains were left out of co-occurrence clustering, as were about five repertoires with anomalous nucleotide sharing. TCRdb obtained this table from immuneACCESS and retained in-frame rearrangements with V and J assigned. These tables miss some clones; where compared with another copy, unresolved V genes account for less than half of the shortfall, and the remainder is unexplained. The DNA was the basis for D and trimming; V, J and clone size are from that table. The sample yields about 98,000 clones; approximately 72% were counted once. The top ten hold over 9.5% of the sample.

This clone was observed a single time. Its cognate antigen has yet to be identified. Base quality data are lacking; no much larger clone is found one base away. The CDR3 measures 13 amino acids from cysteine to phenylalanine. Kept here is only the CDR3 DNA, which spans 39 bases and is read in frame from base 1. General study outcomes and caveats: The study gave a list of 150 to 200 TCR beta chains associated with cytomegalovirus. An association between a missense DCLRE1C variant and V-gene and J-gene trimming of TCR beta chains was found in a later genetic analysis and replicated in an independent cohort. According to the authors, the approach could potentially be generalized to other disease states and immunological phenotypes. Only TCR beta chains were sequenced in this cohort, and the absence of alpha or paired-chain data limited detectable features. In a later analysis, several top co-occurrence clusters were reported to appear linked to parvovirus B19, influenza, CMV and Epstein-Barr virus. A further reported finding was that TCR beta sequences accurately predicted the HLA-A and HLA-B alleles for most subjects in the first cohort. In a later analysis, the rate of TCR association differed among HLA loci, with DRB1 alleles having the most associated TCRs and HLA-C alleles having the fewest. Some IMGT-functional V segments, including TRBV6-2 and TRBV6-3, could not be distinguished by the 87-base-pair reads and were therefore excluded. Most TCR sequences were observed very rarely across donors, whereas some public TCRs were present in many individuals. Immune exposure information for the cohort was limited to CMV serostatus. A few of the identified cytomegalovirus-associated TCR beta chains were confirmed in vitro to be specific for cytomegalovirus antigens. Because HLA typing was missing for some donors at each locus, association tests included only the typed subset. Because counts were too low, approximately 15 rarely observed V segments, including chromosome 9 orphons, were excluded from the earlier analysis of several hundred of the donors. A cluster of highly shared sequence variants was judged likely to represent a technical artifact of the sequencing pipeline. In both the original and validation cohorts, the classifier was reported to diagnose cytomegalovirus status with high specificity and sensitivity. In a later analysis, most CMV-associated TCR beta chains were found to appear HLA-restricted, with HLA associations seemingly driven largely by CMV exposure. Presence/absence analyses assumed roughly uniform sequencing depth across donors, an assumption that may not hold. In a later analysis, HLA-associated TCR beta chains showed more clonal expansion and lower generation probabilities than non-associated chains that were equally common. In a later analysis, some 17,000 TCR beta sequences were associated with specific HLA alleles at a false discovery rate of 0.05. When HLA alleles, especially DR and DQ, strongly co-occurred, attributing TCR associations to individual alleles was difficult. Broadly in line with IMGT annotations, most TCR beta V segments showed up in productive rearrangements about 90% or about 30% of the time in an earlier analysis of under 700 of the donors. According to a later genetic analysis, donors in an Asian-associated ancestry cluster had fewer N-insertions in productive TCRs than the approximately 670-donor mean. Linkage disequilibrium might explain the correlated functional status among segregating V segments, but an unknown experimental factor could not be ruled out.

In total, about 650 healthy bone marrow donors made up the cohort. Cohort members were all nominally healthy when sampled, although unrecorded immune exposures were likely present. The donor was CMV seropositive and belonged to the group of 250 to 300 seropositive cohort members. A peripheral blood sample was provided by each donor, and peripheral blood mononuclear cells were used for TCR beta sequencing. The Qiagen DNeasy Blood Extraction Kit was used to extract genomic DNA from the blood cell samples. Sequenced input: PBMCs. This clonotype was obtained from a man younger than 35 in good health and CMV-seropositive. The chain joins TRBV12-1 to TRBJ2-7; the table's D call, TRBD1, was not checked against the DNA. TRBV12-1 is termed a pseudogene. The base sequence is TGTGCCAGCTTGGATGGACAGGGGTACGAGCAGTACTTC. This sequence encodes CASLDGQGYEQYF.